The 10 T cell receptor beta chains reported below all come from one sample, sequenced in a study of response to subunit inactivated influenza vaccine. TCRdb passed the RT-PCR reads through MiXCR, listing each CDR3 protein once. This sample carries about 650,000 distinct CDR3 sequences, 15% to 19% of them seen once, and the ten largest clones take approximately 10%. The material was PBMCs from blood, obtained 12 days after vaccination. Receptors were obtained from a man between 50 and 59 years old who received an inactivated influenza vaccine.

This clonotype was counted between two and nine times. This chain connects TRBV30 to TRBJ2-1, with D perhaps matching TRBD2 (5 bases). The CDR3 is made up of 13 amino acids. Germline CDR1 is GTSNPN and CDR2 is SVGIG (reference sequence). The ends were cut back, 1 base at V and 12 bases at J, with 16 bases in the middle. CDR3 region: CAWSDRLAVSQFF. For the CDR3, the DNA is TGTGCCTGGAGTGATAGGCTAGCTGTATCGCAGTTCTTC.

The CDR3 sequence is CASHTGTGTDNEQFF. CDR3 nucleotides: TGTGCCAGTCACACCGGGACAGGGACTGATAATGAGCAGTTCTTC. This chain joins TRBV18 and TRBJ2-1; TRBD1 matches at 9 bases. The germline V gene encodes CDR1 KGHSH and CDR2 LQKENI. The CDR3 contains 15 residues. Trimming took 9 bases from V and 7 from J; bases not matched to a gene: 13.

V usage is TRBV7-9 and J usage is TRBJ2-7; D ambiguous. CDR1 is SEHNR and CDR2 is FQNEAQ in the germline V gene (reference sequence). Trimming left V 1 base short and J 5 bases short, with 21 bases between. The CDR3 runs to 17 residues. CDR3 region: CASSLGYAASFRDEQYF. The CDR3 nucleotides read TGTGCCAGCAGCTTAGGCTACGCAGCCTCCTTCAGAGACGAGCAGTACTTC.

This clonotype was observed a few times. The chain uses TRBV12-3 or TRBV12-4 and TRBJ2-1; TRBD2 agrees at 8 bases. The CDR3 is 15 amino acids. V trimming: 11 bases; J trimming: 0 bases; junction bases outside the gene matches: 9. CDR3 sequence (DNA): TGTGCCTTGGCCACCGGGAGGGCCTCCTACAATGAGCAGTTCTTC. Its translation is CALATGRASYNEQFF.

The chain recombines TRBV27 with TRBJ2-7; TRBD1 matches at 9 bases. The CDR3 covers 14 residues. Germline CDR1 is MNHEY and CDR2 is SMNVEV (reference sequence). V was pared by 6 bases and J by 7 bases, with 10 bases of the junction left unmatched. The CDR3 loop is CASRPGTGRMEQYF. The DNA for the CDR3 is TGTGCCAGCAGGCCCGGGACAGGGAGGATGGAGCAGTACTTC.

The table lists this clonotype with a few counts. V usage is TRBV18 and J usage is TRBJ1-2, with D uncertain. The germline CDR1 and CDR2 sequences are KGHSH and LQKENI. V shed 4 bases and J shed 8 bases, with 17 bases lying between them. The CDR3 spans 14 residues. In DNA form, the CDR3 reads TGTGCCAGCTCACACCCGGGAGGGTATAGAGGCTACACCTTC. Translating gives CASSHPGGYRGYTF.

This clonotype came up a few times. The rearrangement joins TRBV15 to TRBJ2-1; the match to TRBD2 covers 9 bases. Per germline, CDR1 LNHNV and CDR2 YYDKDF (reference sequence). V trimming: 5 bases; J trimming: 4 bases; junction bases outside the gene matches: 6. The CDR3 loop spans 15 amino acids. CDR3 amino acids: CATSVGGGAYNEQFF. CDR3 in DNA: TGTGCCACCAGCGTCGGCGGGGGGGCTTACAATGAGCAGTTCTTC. Full variable domain (rest looked up from reference TRBV15 and TRBJ2-1): DAMVIQNPRYQVTQFGKPVTLSCSQTLNHNVMYWYQQKSSQAPKLLFHYYDKDFNNEADTPDNFQSRRPNTSFCFLDIRSPGLGDTAMYLCATSVGGGAYNEQFFGPGTRLTVL.

The V and J genes are TRBV2 and TRBJ2-7; TRBD2 might be the D (6 bases). V dropped 11 bases and J dropped 0 bases, with 14 bases sitting between them. CDR1 is SNHLY and CDR2 is FYNNEI in the germline V gene. The CDR3 is made up of 13 amino acids. CDR3 sequence reads: CAGTGLSSYEQYF. As DNA, the CDR3 is TGTGCCGGAACGGGACTGAGCTCCTACGAGCAGTACTTC.

This clonotype was detected ten times or more. The chain carries TRBV6-1 and TRBJ2-7; 10 positions match TRBD1. V was clipped by 6 bases and J by 6 bases; unmatched bases: 8. The CDR3 totals 14 residues. CDR1 MNHNS and CDR2 SASEGT come from the germline V gene. CDR3 region: CASSPGQGISEQYF. The CDR3 coding sequence is TGTGCCAGCAGCCCGGGACAGGGGATATCCGAGCAGTACTTC.

The chain combines TRBV27 with TRBJ2-3; 15 bases align to TRBD2. The CDR3 is 16 amino acids. V shed 5 bases and J 6 bases; nucleotides not matched to a gene: 6. The V gene's germline CDR1 is MNHEY and CDR2 SMNVEV (reference sequence). The CDR3 DNA is TGTGCCAGCAGTCCGCCCGGGACTAGCGGGGGGGATACGCAGTATTTT. This codes for CASSPPGTSGGDTQYF.